This entry is about one T cell receptor beta chain. The CDR3 loop spans 15 amino acids. In germline, CDR1 is SGDLS, CDR2 YYNGEE. V gave up 0 bases and J gave up 4 bases, with 14 bases separating them. TCRdb keeps only in-frame clones here, not all; method: immunoSEQ multiplex PCR. The repertoire holds 97,000 or so clones, with 88% as singletons. The data are from a study of identifying expanded T cells in peripheral blood. Sequenced: blood. The chain has TRBV9 and TRBJ2-7; D possibly corresponds to TRBD1 (5 bases). This TCR came from a person aged 18 to 75 in good health. CDR3 region: CASSVAVGQGYEQYF. The CDR3 DNA sequence: TGTGCCAGCAGCGTAGCGGTTGGGCAGGGATACGAGCAGTACTTC.